Shown below are 20 T cell receptor beta chains from a single sample sequenced in a study of response to subunit inactivated influenza vaccine. TCRdb passed the RT-PCR reads through MiXCR, listing each CDR3 protein once. This table holds about 570,000 distinct CDR3 sequences, around 10% found once. These same records also appear under a second study, on T cells expressing NK-cell markers. From that second work: Researchers built TCR beta cDNA using 5'RACE template switching with UMIs.

The specimen comprised PBMCs from blood, sampled on the day of vaccination. The receptors originated from a man in his forties or fifties who received an inactivated influenza vaccine.

V gene TRBV4-1 combines with J gene TRBJ2-1, with D perhaps TRBD2 (5 bases). Per germline, CDR1 MGHRA and CDR2 YSYEKL. Trimming cost V 1 base and J 4 bases, with 14 bases left between them. The CDR3 is 16 residues long. DNA of the CDR3: TGCGCCAGCAGCCAAGCCGACTATGTAGGTTACAATGAGCAGTTCTTC. Translation gives CASSQADYVGYNEQFF.

In this sample, this clonotype turned up a few times. This rearrangement joins TRBV6-2 or TRBV6-3 to TRBJ2-2; unclear D gene. Germline-derived CDR1 and CDR2 are MNHEY and SVGEGT. The V end was cut by 10 bases, the J end by 9 bases, with 9 bases between. The CDR3 sequence is 10 residues long. CDR3 coding DNA: TGTGCCACCCACCATCGGGAGCTGTTTTTT. This translates into CATHHRELFF.

V and J are TRBV11-1 and TRBJ2-7; tentatively, D is TRBD1 or TRBD2 (5 bases each). V was cut by 5 bases and J by 1 base, with 15 bases left in between. The CDR3 totals 15 residues. The V gene's germline CDR1 is SGHAT and CDR2 FQDESV (reference sequence). The CDR3 DNA is TGTGCCAGCAGCCTTCGTGGGGGTAGGTCCTACGAGCAGTACTTC. Residues: CASSLRGGRSYEQYF.

V is TRBV5-1 and J is TRBJ2-7, with D uncertain. Germline V gives CDR1 SGHRS, CDR2 YFSETQ. This CDR3 spans 15 amino acids. The ends were cut back, 4 bases at V and 0 bases at J, with 14 bases in the middle. CDR3 loop: CASSPRGGISYEQYF. The CDR3 DNA reads TGCGCCAGCAGCCCCCGAGGTGGGATCTCCTACGAGCAGTACTTC.

The sample holds a few counts of this clonotype. The rearrangement joins TRBV7-2 to TRBJ2-5, with 7 nucleotides matching TRBD1. V trimming: 5 bases; J trimming: 9 bases; junction bases outside the gene matches: 12. Germline V gene lookup returns CDR1 SGHTA and CDR2 FQGNSA. The CDR3 is 14 amino acids. CDR3 DNA sequence: TGTGCCAGCAGCCCCAAAGGGGGTCAGGGGGCCCAGTACTTC. It codes for CASSPKGGQGAQYF.

V is TRBV28 and J is TRBJ2-7; perhaps D is TRBD1 or TRBD2 (5 bases each). Germline loops: CDR1 MDHEN, CDR2 SYDVKM. The CDR3 has 16 amino acids. The V end was cut by 3 bases, the J end by 0 bases, with 15 bases between. CDR3 residues: CASSFLVGVSSYEQYF. DNA of the CDR3: TGTGCCAGCAGTTTTTTGGTGGGGGTAAGCTCCTACGAGCAGTACTTC.

This clonotype has only a few counts. V and J are TRBV28 and TRBJ2-3; D is uncertain. The V gene lost 7 bases and the J gene lost 3 bases, with 8 bases spanning the gap. Per the germline V gene, CDR1 is MDHEN and CDR2 is SYDVKM. CDR3 length equals 12 residues. The CDR3 nucleotides read TGTGCCAGCAACACAGTAACAGATACGCAGTATTTT. This gives the protein CASNTVTDTQYF.

This clonotype was picked up a small number of times. This chain uses TRBV29-1 with TRBJ2-7; TRBD1 aligns across 7 bases. V lost 0 bases, J lost 2 bases, and 1 base stayed unmatched. This CDR3 spans 13 amino acids. CDR1 and CDR2 (germline): SQVTM, ANQGSEA. The CDR3 bases are TGCAGCGTTGAAGACAGGGGGACCTACGAGCAGTACTTC. Its protein product is CSVEDRGTYEQYF.

This clonotype was counted a few times. V gene TRBV4-3 combines with J gene TRBJ2-1; 7 bases agree with TRBD2. There are 16 residues in the CDR3. Germline CDR1 LGHNA, CDR2 YSLEER. V was clipped by 5 bases and J by 4 bases; unmatched bases: 11. The CDR3 sequence: CASSFSSGGLYNEQFF. The CDR3 DNA reads TGCGCCAGCAGCTTCTCATCGGGGGGATTATACAATGAGCAGTTCTTC.

This clonotype was observed a few times. The rearrangement links TRBV3-1 to TRBJ2-7; 8 nucleotides match TRBD1. There are 17 residues in the CDR3. The J segment lost 5 bases and the V segment lost 0 bases, leaving 12 bases of the junction unmatched. CDR1 and CDR2 from the germline V gene are LGHDT and YNNKEL (reference sequence). CDR3 amino acids: CASSQDPTGQASNEQYF. The CDR3, as DNA: TGTGCCAGCAGCCAAGATCCCACGGGACAGGCTTCGAACGAGCAGTACTTC.

The J gene is TRBJ2-1, the V gene TRBV9; perhaps D is TRBD1 or TRBD2 (6 bases each). The length of the CDR3 is 14 residues. Germline V CDR1 and CDR2: SGDLS, YYNGEE. V gave up 4 bases and J gave up 9 bases, with 17 bases separating them. The CDR3 nucleotides are TGTGCCAGCAGCAAAGGGGGGCCTGGGGTTGAGCAGTTCTTC. It yields the protein CASSKGGPGVEQFF.

This clonotype was counted between two and nine times. The junction and the germline gene differ at one end; a read error may be behind it. The chain couples TRBV20-1 to TRBJ1-3; no reliable D call. Germline lookup yields CDR1 DFQATT and CDR2 SNEGSKA (reference sequence). The CDR3 spans 14 residues. CDR3 in DNA: TGCAGTGCCAAGGTCGCCAGGCCTGGGAACACCATATATTTT. Its protein is CSAKVARPGNTIYF.

This clonotype was seen many times. CDR3 loop: CATNYGRSRDIQYF. Here the CDR3 DNA reads TGTGCCACCAACTATGGGCGTTCGCGGGACATTCAGTACTTC. The rearrangement links TRBV28 to TRBJ2-4; possible D gene TRBD2, 5 bases. CDR3 length: 14 amino acids. V lost 10 bases, J lost 8 bases, and 21 bases lay in between. Germline V gives CDR1 MDHEN, CDR2 SYDVKM.

This sequence joins TRBV14 and TRBJ2-7; 10 nucleotides agree with TRBD2. The CDR3 is 15 amino acids. J gave up 4 bases and V 4 bases, and 7 bases lay outside the gene matches. CDR1 and CDR2 from the germline V gene are SGHDN and FVKESK. The CDR3 sequence is CASSRGLALNYEQYF. The CDR3 DNA is TGTGCCAGCAGCCGGGGACTAGCGTTGAATTACGAGCAGTACTTC.

This clonotype was recorded many times. The chain uses TRBV12-3 or TRBV12-4 and TRBJ2-4, with 7 bases identical to TRBD1. Unmatched junction bases numbered 4, after V lost 3 bases and J lost 8 bases. The CDR3 sequence is 13 residues long. CDR3 coding DNA: TGTGCCAGCAGTTTCCGGCAGGGGGACATTCAGTACTTC. This gives the protein CASSFRQGDIQYF.

The chain recombines TRBV11-1 with TRBJ2-6; the D gene is possibly TRBD2 (6 bases). Trimming left V 3 bases short and J 5 bases short, with 11 bases between. This CDR3 has 15 amino acids. CDR1 is SGHAT and CDR2 is FQDESV in the germline V gene (reference sequence). CDR3 amino acids: CASSLGGVRANVLTF. The CDR3 DNA reads as TGTGCCAGCAGCTTGGGGGGTGTAAGGGCCAACGTCCTGACTTTC.

V usage is TRBV5-1 and J usage is TRBJ2-3; TRBD1 or TRBD2 may be the D gene (5 bases each). Germline V gene sequence: CDR1 SGHRS, CDR2 YFSETQ. Trimming stripped 4 bases from V and 0 bases from J, with 21 bases between. This CDR3 region has 18 residues. The CDR3 coding sequence is TGCGCCAGCAGCCTCCGGGACCGACTTTCGTTTAGCACAGATACGCAGTATTTT. This gives the protein CASSLRDRLSFSTDTQYF.

This clonotype was seen only a few times. The gene calls are TRBV5-1 and TRBJ2-3; 13 nucleotides line up with TRBD2. This CDR3 spans 17 amino acids. Germline loops: CDR1 SGHRS, CDR2 YFSETQ. The ends lost 0 bases at V and 2 bases at J; junction bases unmatched: 3. For the CDR3, the DNA is TGCGCCAGCAGCTTGGGGACTAGCGGGAGCAACACAGATACGCAGTATTTT. Its translation is CASSLGTSGSNTDTQYF.

As regards this clonotype: At one boundary the junction diverges from the germline segment, which might be a read error. This chain uses TRBV15 with TRBJ2-1; 11 positions agree with TRBD2. Per germline, CDR1 LNHNV and CDR2 YYDKDF (reference sequence). CDR3 length: 15 residues. This CDR3 is CATSSGTSGHNEQFF. CDR3 DNA: TGTGCCACCAGCAGCGGGACTAGCGGCCACAACGAGCAGTTCTTC.

There are many counts of this clonotype. The genes are TRBV7-8 and TRBJ1-6; D is unresolved. The CDR3 loop spans 15 amino acids. Germline CDR1 and CDR2: SGHVS and FQNEAQ. The V and J ends lost 5 bases and 7 bases respectively, with 15 bases between them. CDR3 in amino acids: CASSPRTVGNSPLHF. The CDR3 DNA reads TGTGCCAGCAGCCCGCGGACGGTTGGGAATTCACCCCTCCACTTT.